This T cell receptor beta chain was retrieved from a study of control samples from healthy donors and cancer patients. Germline CDR1 and CDR2: MNHNS and SASEGT. V lost 2 bases to trimming and J lost 7 bases; unmatched junction nucleotides: 4. The CDR3 covers 15 residues. TCRdb's table, derived via immunoSEQ multiplex PCR, lists solely in-frame clones and lacks some. The table includes about 110,000 clones, just under 85% detected once. Sequencing was carried out using blood. This rearrangement joins TRBV6-1 to TRBJ1-4; the match to TRBD1 covers 10 bases. The TCR was taken from a man between 18 and 29 years old in good health. Here the CDR3 reads CASSEMDRGGEKLFF. The CDR3 DNA reads TGTGCCAGCAGTGAAATGGACAGGGGGGGTGAAAAACTGTTTTTT.